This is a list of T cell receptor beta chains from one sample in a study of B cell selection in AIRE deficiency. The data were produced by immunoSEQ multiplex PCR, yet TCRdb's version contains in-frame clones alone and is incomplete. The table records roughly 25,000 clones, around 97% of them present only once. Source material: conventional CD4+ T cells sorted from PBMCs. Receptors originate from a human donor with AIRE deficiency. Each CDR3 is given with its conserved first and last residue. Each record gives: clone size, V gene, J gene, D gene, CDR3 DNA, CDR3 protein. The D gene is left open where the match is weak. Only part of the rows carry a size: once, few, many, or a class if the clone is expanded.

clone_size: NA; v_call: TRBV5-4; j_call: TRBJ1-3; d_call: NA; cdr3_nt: TGTGCCAGCAGCTTGGGGGCAGAGAACACCATATATTTT; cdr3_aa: CASSLGAENTIYF
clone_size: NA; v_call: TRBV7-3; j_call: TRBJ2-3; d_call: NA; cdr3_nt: TGTGCCAGCAGCTTGGACACAGATACGCAGTATTTT; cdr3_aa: CASSLDTDTQYF
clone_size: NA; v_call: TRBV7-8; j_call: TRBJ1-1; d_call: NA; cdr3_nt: TGTGCCAGCAGCCTCGGACGGGGAGACACTGAAGCTTTCTTT; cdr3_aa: CASSLGRGDTEAFF
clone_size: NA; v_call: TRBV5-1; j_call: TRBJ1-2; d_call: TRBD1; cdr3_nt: TGCGCCAGCAGCAGAGGGACAGCCGTCCATGGCTACACCTTC; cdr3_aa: CASSRGTAVHGYTF
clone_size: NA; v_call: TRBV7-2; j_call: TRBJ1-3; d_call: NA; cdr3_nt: TGTGCCAGCAGCTTAAAGCCGGGGTTCTCTGGAAACACCATATATTTT; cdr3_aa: CASSLKPGFSGNTIYF
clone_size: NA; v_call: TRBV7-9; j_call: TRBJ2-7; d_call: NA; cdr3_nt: TGTGCCAGCAGCCCGCTCGGGGCCTTCTCCTACGAGCAGTACTTC; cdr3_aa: CASSPLGAFSYEQYF
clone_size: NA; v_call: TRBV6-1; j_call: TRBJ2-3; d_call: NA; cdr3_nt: TGTGCCAGCAGTGATATGGGTTTTTCATCCGGTACGCAGTATTTT; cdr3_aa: CASSDMGFSSGTQYF
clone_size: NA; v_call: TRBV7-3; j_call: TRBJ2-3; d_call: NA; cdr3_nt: TGTGCCAGCAGCTTGTTGGTAGGGCCCGAAGGGGATACGCAGTATTTT; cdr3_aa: CASSLLVGPEGDTQYF
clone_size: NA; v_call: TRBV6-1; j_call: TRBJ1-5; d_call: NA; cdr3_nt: TGTGCCAGCAGAAGGCAGAACTCGACGCCCCAGCATTTT; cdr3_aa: CASRRQNSTPQHF
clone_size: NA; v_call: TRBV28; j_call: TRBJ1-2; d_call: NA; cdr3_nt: TGTGCCAGCAGCAGTGGACAGCCGCTGGGCTACACCTTC; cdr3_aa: CASSSGQPLGYTF
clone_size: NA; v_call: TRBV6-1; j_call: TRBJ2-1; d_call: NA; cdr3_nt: TGTGCCAGCAGTGAAGCTTTAAAGCGCTCCTCCTACAATGAGCAGTTCTTC; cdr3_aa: CASSEALKRSSYNEQFF
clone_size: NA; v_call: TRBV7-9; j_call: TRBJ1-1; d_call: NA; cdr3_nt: TGTGCCAGCAGCCTACAGGTCCCCGTGAACACTGAAGCTTTCTTT; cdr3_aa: CASSLQVPVNTEAFF
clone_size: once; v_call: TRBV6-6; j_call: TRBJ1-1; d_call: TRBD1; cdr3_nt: TGTGCCAGCAGTTACGGGGGGCAGGGGGCTGAAGCTTTCTTT; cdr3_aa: CASSYGGQGAEAFF
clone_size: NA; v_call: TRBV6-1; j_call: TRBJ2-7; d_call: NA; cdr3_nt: TGTGCCAGCAGTCAGGGATCCTACGAGCAGTACTTC; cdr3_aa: CASSQGSYEQYF
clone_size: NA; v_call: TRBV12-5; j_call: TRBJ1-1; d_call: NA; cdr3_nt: TGTGCTAGTGCCCGGGGCGGCACTGAAGCTTTCTTT; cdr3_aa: CASARGGTEAFF
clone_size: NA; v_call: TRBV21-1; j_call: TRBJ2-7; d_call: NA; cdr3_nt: TGTGCCAGCACCCAATACAGGGTTTCCTACGAGCAGTACTTC; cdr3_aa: CASTQYRVSYEQYF
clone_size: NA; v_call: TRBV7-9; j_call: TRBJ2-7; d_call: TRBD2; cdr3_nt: TGTGCCAGCAGCTTAGGCGCGGGAGGGCGCTCCTACGAGCAGTACTTC; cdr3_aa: CASSLGAGGRSYEQYF
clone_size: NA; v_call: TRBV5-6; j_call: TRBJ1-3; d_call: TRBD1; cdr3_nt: TGTGCCAGCAGCGACGGGACAGGTTTCCTGCGCTCTGGAAACACCATATATTTT; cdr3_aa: CASSDGTGFLRSGNTIYF
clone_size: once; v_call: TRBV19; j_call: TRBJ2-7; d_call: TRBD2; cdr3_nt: TGTGCCAGTAACATAGGAGCGGGAGGACCTTTAGGCGAGCAGTACTTC; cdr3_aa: CASNIGAGGPLGEQYF
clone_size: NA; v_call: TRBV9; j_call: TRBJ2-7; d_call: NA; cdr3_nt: TGTGCCAGCAGCGCCAAAAAAGGGGCCTCCTACGAGCAGTACTTC; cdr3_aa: CASSAKKGASYEQYF
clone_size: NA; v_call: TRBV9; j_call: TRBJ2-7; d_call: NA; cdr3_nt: TGTGCCAGCAGCGTAGATGAGGGACCTATCTACGAGCAGTACTTC; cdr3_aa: CASSVDEGPIYEQYF
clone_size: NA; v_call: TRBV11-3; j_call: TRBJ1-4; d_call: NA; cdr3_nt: TGTGCCAGCAGCTGGTGTAAAACTAATGAAAAACTGTTTTTT; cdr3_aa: CASSWCKTNEKLFF
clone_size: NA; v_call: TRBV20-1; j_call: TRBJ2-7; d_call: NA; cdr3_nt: TGCAGTGCATATACAGGTAGCGAGCAGTACTTC; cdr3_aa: CSAYTGSEQYF
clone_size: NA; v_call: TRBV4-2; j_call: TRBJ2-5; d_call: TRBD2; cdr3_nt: TGTGCCAGCAGCCAACCCGGGACTAGCGGAAACCAAGAGACCCAGTACTTC; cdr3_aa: CASSQPGTSGNQETQYF
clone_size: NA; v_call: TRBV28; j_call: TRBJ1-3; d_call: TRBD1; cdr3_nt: TGTGCCAGCTGGGGGGGACAGATTTCTGGAAACACCATATATTTT; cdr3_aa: CASWGGQISGNTIYF
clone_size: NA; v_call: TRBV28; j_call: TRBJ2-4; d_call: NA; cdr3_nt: TGTGCCAGCAGTTTAATAGGCCAGGGGAAGGCCAAAAACATTCAGTACTTC; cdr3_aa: CASSLIGQGKAKNIQYF
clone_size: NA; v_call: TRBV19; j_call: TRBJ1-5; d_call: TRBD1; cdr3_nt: TGTGCCAGTAGTATAGGGCACGGGACAGGGGGCTTCAATCAGCCCCAGCATTTT; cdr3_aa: CASSIGHGTGGFNQPQHF
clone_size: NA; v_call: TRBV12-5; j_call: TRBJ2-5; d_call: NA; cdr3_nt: TGTGCTAGTGGTTTGGACAGGGTGAAGACCCAGTACTTC; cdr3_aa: CASGLDRVKTQYF
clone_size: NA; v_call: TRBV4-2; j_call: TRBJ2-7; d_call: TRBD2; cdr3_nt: TGTGCCAGCAGCCAAGATCAGGGGCTAGCGGGAAGACGCTACGAGCAGTACTTC; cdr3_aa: CASSQDQGLAGRRYEQYF
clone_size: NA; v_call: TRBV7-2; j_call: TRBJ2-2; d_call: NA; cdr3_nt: TGTGCCAGCTCATTGGTTGGGAACACCGGGGAGCTGTTTTTT; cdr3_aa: CASSLVGNTGELFF
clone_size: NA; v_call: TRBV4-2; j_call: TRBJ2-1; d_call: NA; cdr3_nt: TGTGCCAGCAGCCAAGCCGGGATTGTTGAGCAGTTCTTC; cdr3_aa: CASSQAGIVEQFF
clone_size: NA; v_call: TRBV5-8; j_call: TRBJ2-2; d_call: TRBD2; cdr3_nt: TGTGCCAGCAGCAAGACACCCACTAGCGGAACGAACACCGGGGAGCTGTTTTTT; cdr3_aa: CASSKTPTSGTNTGELFF
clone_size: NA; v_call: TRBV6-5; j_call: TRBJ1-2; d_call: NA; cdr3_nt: TGTGCCAGCAGTACTCCCAGGGGAGACTATGGCTACACCTTC; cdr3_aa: CASSTPRGDYGYTF
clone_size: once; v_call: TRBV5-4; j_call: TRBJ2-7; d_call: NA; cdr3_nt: TGTGCCAGCAGCTCGGAGATCCTGCCCTCCTACGAGCAGTACTTC; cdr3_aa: CASSSEILPSYEQYF
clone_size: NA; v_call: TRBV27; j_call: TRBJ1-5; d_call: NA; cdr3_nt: TGTGCCAGCAGTTTATTGTCTGGGAGCAATCAGCCCCAGCATTTT; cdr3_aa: CASSLLSGSNQPQHF
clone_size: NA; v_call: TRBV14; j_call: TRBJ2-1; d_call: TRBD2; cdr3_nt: TGTGCCAGCAGCCAACCGGGACTAGCGGGATCCACTGAGCAGTTCTTC; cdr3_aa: CASSQPGLAGSTEQFF
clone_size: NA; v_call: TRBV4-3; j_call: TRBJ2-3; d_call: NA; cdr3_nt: TGCGCCAGCAGCACCGCCCCCGGGAGAGTGGGCACAGATACGCAGTATTTT; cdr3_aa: CASSTAPGRVGTDTQYF
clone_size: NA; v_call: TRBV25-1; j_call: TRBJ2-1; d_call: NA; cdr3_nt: TGTGCCAGCAGTGAATGGGGGCGAGCCGGGGGTAAGAATGAGCAGTTCTTC; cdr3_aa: CASSEWGRAGGKNEQFF
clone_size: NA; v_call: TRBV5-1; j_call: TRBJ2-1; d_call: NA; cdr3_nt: TGCGCCAGCAGCTTGGAGGGGACACCCTACAATGAGCAGTTCTTC; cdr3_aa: CASSLEGTPYNEQFF
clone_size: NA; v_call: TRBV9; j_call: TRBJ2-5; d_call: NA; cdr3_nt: TGTGCCAGCAGCGTAGGGGTACTGGACCAAGAGACCCAGTACTTC; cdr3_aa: CASSVGVLDQETQYF
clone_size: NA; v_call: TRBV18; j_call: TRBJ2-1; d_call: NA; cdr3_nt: TGTGCCAGCTCACCACCGTTTCCGAACAATGAGCAGTTCTTC; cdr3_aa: CASSPPFPNNEQFF
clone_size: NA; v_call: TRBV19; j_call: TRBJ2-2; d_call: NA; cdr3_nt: TGTGCCGGCTCCCCCGTAGCAACTTTTTACACCGGGGAGCTGTTTTTT; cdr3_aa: CAGSPVATFYTGELFF
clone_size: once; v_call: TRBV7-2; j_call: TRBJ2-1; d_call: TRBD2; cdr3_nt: TGTGCCAGCAGCTTAGTAGCGGGAGGGGGAAATGAGCAGTTCTTC; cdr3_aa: CASSLVAGGGNEQFF
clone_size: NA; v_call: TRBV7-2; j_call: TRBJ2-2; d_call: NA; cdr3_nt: TGTGCCAGCAGCTTCAAGGGGGCGAACACCGGGGAGCTGTTTTTT; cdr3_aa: CASSFKGANTGELFF
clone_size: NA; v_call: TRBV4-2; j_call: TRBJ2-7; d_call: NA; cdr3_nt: TGTGCCAGCAGCCAAGATCCCCCGGCCCAGCAGTACTTC; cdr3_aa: CASSQDPPAQQYF
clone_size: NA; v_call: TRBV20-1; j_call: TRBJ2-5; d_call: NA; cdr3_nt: TGCAGTGGGTCAGCCGGGGAGACCCAGTACTTC; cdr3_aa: CSGSAGETQYF